The next 8 T cell receptor beta chains were all read from a single sample in a study of blood T cells in healthy people across ages. Through a sample-barcoded 5' primer and a J-beta primer mix, a second PCR was run for roughly 6 to 11 cycles. TCRdb reanalysed the 5' RACE reads using MiXCR and keeps one entry per CDR3 protein. The sample holds approximately 850,000 distinct CDR3 sequences, under 55% seen once. The source material was blood. The source of these receptors is a man aged 55 to 70 in good health.

V usage is TRBV7-8 and J usage is TRBJ2-3, with 8 bases fitting TRBD1. This CDR3 has 17 residues. Germline V gene sequence: CDR1 SGHVS, CDR2 FQNEAQ. Unmatched junction bases numbered 12, after V lost 1 base and J lost 6 bases. The CDR3 DNA reads TGTGCCAGCAGCTTAGAACAGCCGACAGGGGATGTGGATACGCAGTATTTT. Its translation is CASSLEQPTGDVDTQYF. Full variable domain (rest looked up from reference TRBV7-8 and TRBJ2-3): GAGVSQSPRYKVAKRGQDVALRCDPISGHVSLFWYQQALGQGPEFLTYFQNEAQLDKSGLPSDRFFAERPEGSVSTLKIQRTQQEDSAVYLCASSLEQPTGDVDTQYFGPGTRLTVL.

V usage is TRBV5-5 and J usage is TRBJ1-1; D perhaps matches TRBD1 (6 bases). Trimming left V 5 bases short and J 1 base short, with 18 bases between. The CDR3 extends over 16 amino acids. The germline V gene encodes CDR1 SGHKS and CDR2 YYEKEE (reference sequence). CDR3 DNA sequence: TGTGCCAGCAGTAGTGTTCTCGGGACACCGAACACTGAAGCTTTCTTT. Its translation: CASSSVLGTPNTEAFF.

The chain carries TRBV5-4 and TRBJ2-1; D possibly uses TRBD1 or TRBD2 (5 bases each). The CDR3 spans 16 residues. Trimming stripped 2 bases from V and 2 bases from J, with 14 bases between. CDR1 is SGHNT and CDR2 is YYREEE in the germline V gene (reference sequence). The CDR3 DNA sequence: TGTGCCAGCAGCTTATTCGGGCGAGGGGCCTACAATGAGCAGTTCTTC. Amino acids: CASSLFGRGAYNEQFF.

Remarks on this clonotype: The germline gene is not matched at one end of the junction; a read error may be the cause. V and J are TRBV10-3 and TRBJ2-5; no clear D gene. The length of the CDR3 is 12 residues. Germline V gene lookup returns CDR1 ENHRY and CDR2 SYGVKD. CDR3 in amino acids: CAIGEPRETQYF. The CDR3 region has the DNA TGTGCCATCGGTGAGCCCAGGGAGACCCAGTACTTC.

This chain links TRBV10-3 with TRBJ2-7; no reliable D call. V lost 6 bases to trimming and J lost 7 bases, with 16 bases between them. The CDR3 is 13 residues long. Germline CDR1 and CDR2: ENHRY and SYGVKD. CDR3 region: CAISAETLWEQYF. CDR3 sequence (DNA): TGTGCCATCAGCGCGGAAACACTGTGGGAGCAGTACTTC.

Comments on this clonotype: One end of the junction does not line up with germline, which may come from a read error. The chain links TRBV5-1 to TRBJ2-5, with 11 bases identical to TRBD2. Germline V gene sequence: CDR1 SGHRS, CDR2 YFSETQ. The length of the CDR3 is 19 residues. This chain's CDR3 is CASSSLAGGRGPTDGTRYF. The CDR3 DNA sequence: TGCGCCAGCAGCAGTTTAGCGGGGGGGCGAGGCCCAACGGACGGGACCCGGTACTTC.

In this sample, this clonotype turned up a few times. V usage is TRBV7-2 and J usage is TRBJ1-2; D is unresolved. The CDR3 has 15 amino acids. Germline V CDR1 and CDR2: SGHTA, FQGNSA. The ends were cut back, 1 base at V and 4 bases at J, with 13 bases in the middle. The CDR3 reads CASSLVFGSSYGYTF. CDR3 DNA sequence: TGTGCCAGCAGCTTAGTTTTTGGCAGTTCCTATGGCTACACCTTC.

CDR3 amino acids: CASSSSRGLSNQPQHF. For the CDR3, the DNA is TGTGCCAGCAGCTCCTCAAGAGGACTGAGCAATCAGCCCCAGCATTTT. The chain joins TRBV7-6 to TRBJ1-5; no definite D call. Looked up from germline, CDR1 is SGHVS and CDR2 is FNYEAQ. The CDR3 spans 16 residues. Trimming took 4 bases from V and 1 from J, leaving 14 bases between them.